The 21 T cell receptor beta chains below all came from one sample that was sequenced in a study of blood T cells in healthy people across ages. Primers used in a second PCR of roughly 6 to 11 cycles were a sample-barcoded 5' primer and a J-beta primer mix. TCRdb redid the calling of the 5' RACE reads with MiXCR, one entry per CDR3 protein. This table holds some 900,000 distinct CDR3 sequences, around 48% found once. Sequences were obtained from blood. Receptors were obtained from a man aged 25 to 40 in good health.

With regard to this clonotype: Just one base apart from a much larger clone, this may be a read error. This sequence joins TRBV11-2 and TRBJ2-7; 9 bases match TRBD1. This CDR3 is built from 15 residues. Per germline, CDR1 SGHAT and CDR2 FQNNGV. The CDR3 nucleotides are TGTGCCGGCAGCTCGTCGGACAGGGGAGACTACGAGCAGTACTTC. Encoded protein: CAGSSSDRGDYEQYF.

The table lists this clonotype with many counts. The chain is built from TRBV7-9 and TRBJ2-1, with 8 positions matching TRBD2. The CDR3 extends over 17 amino acids. Per the germline V gene, CDR1 is SEHNR and CDR2 is FQNEAQ (reference sequence). V shed 0 bases and J 4 bases; nucleotides not matched to a gene: 8. CDR3 protein: CASSLAITGGFYNEQFF. The DNA of the CDR3 is TGTGCCAGCAGCTTAGCGATCACGGGGGGGTTTTACAATGAGCAGTTCTTC.

This clonotype has just a few counts. The chain has TRBV29-1 and TRBJ2-7, with 7 bases fitting TRBD1. V lost 4 bases and J lost 2; bases outside the gene matches: 8. There are 14 residues in the CDR3. Looked up from germline, CDR1 is SQVTM and CDR2 is ANQGSEA. As DNA, the CDR3 is TGCAGCGTTGGGGGTGAGACAGGGACCTACGAGCAGTACTTC. Protein sequence: CSVGGETGTYEQYF.

The rearrangement links TRBV14 to TRBJ1-2, with D perhaps TRBD1 (5 bases). Germline V gives CDR1 SGHDN, CDR2 FVKESK. Trimming left V 4 bases short and J 4 bases short, with 16 bases between. The CDR3 is 15 amino acids. The CDR3 region is CASSLAGTAPYGYTF. In DNA form, the CDR3 reads TGTGCCAGCAGCCTTGCCGGGACCGCGCCCTATGGCTACACCTTC.

The chain recombines TRBV2 with TRBJ2-3; 7 bases line up with TRBD2. V lost 5 bases, J lost 1 base, and 6 bases stayed unmatched. Germline CDR1 and CDR2: SNHLY and FYNNEI. The CDR3 is 15 residues long. The CDR3: CASSLRTSRTDTQYF. In nucleotides, the CDR3 is TGTGCCAGCAGTCTAAGGACTAGTCGCACAGATACGCAGTATTTT.

Note on this clonotype: At one end, the junction sequence differs from germline, possibly due to a read error. The chain couples TRBV12-3 or TRBV12-4 to TRBJ1-2, with 9 bases that match TRBD1. This CDR3 spans 15 amino acids. The CDR3 DNA sequence: TGTGCCAGTAGTTTTCCCGGGACAGGGAGGTATGGCTACACCTTC. Translating gives CASSFPGTGRYGYTF.

This clonotype was seen a few times. The chain's CDR3 is CASSLQGVYNEQFF. DNA of the CDR3: TGTGCCAGCAGCTTGCAGGGAGTCTACAATGAGCAGTTCTTC. The rearrangement uses TRBV7-2 and TRBJ2-1, with D perhaps matching TRBD1 or TRBD2 (5 bases each). With 3 bases removed from V and 3 bases from J, the gap between germline ends came to 9 bases. Germline lookup yields CDR1 SGHTA and CDR2 FQGNSA. There are 14 residues in the CDR3.

This chain connects TRBV13 to TRBJ2-7; 9 bases match TRBD2. CDR3 length equals 16 residues. CDR1 PRHDT and CDR2 FYEKMQ come from the germline V gene (reference sequence). The ends lost 5 bases at V and 3 bases at J; junction bases unmatched: 11. The CDR3 reads CASSRGGAGGNYEQYF. In DNA, the CDR3 is TGTGCCAGCAGCCGGGGGGGAGCGGGGGGAAACTACGAGCAGTACTTC.

This chain connects TRBV10-3 to TRBJ2-1, with 8 bases matching TRBD1. The DNA end is more similar to TRBJ2-7, so the J call may be wrong. The CDR3 has 14 amino acids. The germline V gene has CDR1 ENHRY and CDR2 SYGVKD. The CDR3 is CAISEGQGFSEQYF. In DNA, the CDR3 is TGTGCCATCAGTGAAGGACAGGGATTTTCCGAGCAGTACTTC.

The rearrangement uses TRBV6-2 or TRBV6-3 and TRBJ2-5; 7 nucleotides agree with TRBD1. The V gene's germline CDR1 is MNHEY and CDR2 SVGEGT. The CDR3 is made up of 14 amino acids. Trimming took 0 bases from V and 5 from J; bases not matched to a gene: 3. The CDR3 DNA reads as TGTGCCAGCAGTTACTCGGGACAGAAGGAGACCCAGTACTTC. Its translation is CASSYSGQKETQYF.

This chain uses TRBV25-1 with TRBJ1-4; TRBD1 aligns across 8 bases. The CDR3 loop spans 14 amino acids. With 3 bases clipped from V and 5 bases from J, the junction kept 2 bases outside the gene matches. The germline gives CDR1 MGHDK, CDR2 SYGVNS. The CDR3 spells CASSDYRGNEKLFF. The CDR3 coding sequence is TGTGCCAGCAGTGACTACAGGGGGAATGAAAAACTGTTTTTT.

This rearrangement joins TRBV5-4 to TRBJ2-5; D perhaps matches TRBD2 (5 bases). CDR3 length: 13 residues. V was pared by 0 bases and J by 9 bases, with 12 bases between. The V gene's germline CDR1 is SGHNT and CDR2 YYREEE (reference sequence). Written as DNA, the CDR3 is TGTGCCAGCAGCTTGGGCCCGCAGGAGGCCCAGTACTTC. Translating gives CASSLGPQEAQYF.

The V gene is TRBV27, the J gene TRBJ2-7, with a weak D call TRBD1 (6 bases). Deletions cut 5 bases from V and 3 bases from J, with 14 bases between. Germline loops: CDR1 MNHEY, CDR2 SMNVEV (reference sequence). This CDR3 comprises 14 residues. The CDR3 reads CASSNQGTSYEQYF. The DNA of the CDR3 is TGTGCCAGCAGTAACCAGGGGACGAGCTACGAGCAGTACTTC.

The gene calls are TRBV5-1 and TRBJ2-1; the match to TRBD1 covers 10 bases. CDR3 length: 14 residues. V was clipped by 3 bases and J by 9 bases; unmatched bases: 6. Germline CDR1 and CDR2: SGHRS and YFSETQ. CDR3 in amino acids: CASSSPGQGSEQFF. For the CDR3, the DNA is TGCGCCAGCAGCTCACCGGGACAGGGGTCTGAGCAGTTCTTC.

The rearrangement joins TRBV20-1 to TRBJ2-4; D perhaps matches TRBD1 (6 bases). Trimming removed 5 bases at V and 13 bases at J, with 27 bases between. The germline V gene has CDR1 DFQATT and CDR2 SNEGSKA (reference sequence). The CDR3 is made up of 15 amino acids. The CDR3 DNA sequence: TGCAGTGCTGTCCTGACAGGCCTTTTGGTCAATGAGCAGTACTTC. Amino acid sequence: CSAVLTGLLVNEQYF.

As to this clonotype: A single base separates this from a much larger clone, so it may be a read error. This rearrangement joins TRBV7-6 to TRBJ2-7; TRBD1 is a possible D gene (6 bases). Germline CDR1 reads SGHVS; CDR2 reads FNYEAQ. This CDR3 region has 15 residues. Trimming stripped 5 bases from V and 7 bases from J, with 21 bases between. CDR3 sequence (DNA): TGTGCCAGCAGCCCGCCCCCCAACAGGGACAATGAGCAGTACTTC. It yields the protein CASSPPPNRDNEQYF.

This chain connects TRBV12-3 or TRBV12-4 to TRBJ2-3; TRBD1 or TRBD2 may be the D gene (5 bases each). The CDR3 runs 18 residues. V lost 3 bases and J 0 bases, leaving 19 bases between the germline ends. DNA for the CDR3: TGTGCCAGCAGTTTTGGGGGACCCCGGACACCTAGCACAGATACGCAGTATTTT. The encoded protein is CASSFGGPRTPSTDTQYF.

V usage is TRBV20-1 and J usage is TRBJ2-1, with 8 bases matching TRBD1. V gave up 2 bases and J gave up 5 bases; unmatched junction bases: 8. This CDR3 has 15 amino acids. Germline CDR1 and CDR2: DFQATT and SNEGSKA (reference sequence). The CDR3 here is CSARSPDRVHNEQFF. CDR3 bases: TGCAGTGCTAGATCACCGGACAGGGTCCACAATGAGCAGTTCTTC.

V is TRBV29-1 and J is TRBJ2-5; 11 positions match TRBD2. CDR3 length equals 15 residues. Germline CDR1 reads SQVTM; CDR2 reads ANQGSEA. V lost 6 bases and J lost 11; bases outside the gene matches: 17. The CDR3 DNA sequence: TGCAGCGTGGGCCCCCCTAGCGGGGGGTATAATGAGCAGTACTTC. It is translated as CSVGPPSGGYNEQYF.

Here the CDR3 reads CASSFLGGSDYTQYF. The CDR3 DNA sequence: TGTGCCAGCAGTTTTTTGGGAGGGTCTGATTATACGCAGTATTTT. The chain has TRBV27 and TRBJ2-3; 7 nucleotides agree with TRBD2. In germline, CDR1 is MNHEY, CDR2 SMNVEV (reference sequence). The CDR3 runs 15 residues. V shed 3 bases, J shed 7 bases, and the junction held 10 bases outside the gene matches.

This chain uses TRBV10-3 with TRBJ1-2; perhaps TRBD1 as D (5 bases). V was cut by 0 bases and J by 3 bases, with 11 bases left in between. CDR3 length: 15 amino acids. The germline CDR1 and CDR2 sequences are ENHRY and SYGVKD. This chain's CDR3 is CAISESAGAYYGYTF. Here the CDR3 DNA reads TGTGCCATCAGTGAGTCGGCTGGGGCCTACTATGGCTACACCTTC.